This T cell receptor (beta chain) was observed in a study of PD-L1 blockade in urothelial cancer. Broader study findings: Stronger expansion of tumor-associated clones in blood at 3 weeks distinguished durable-benefit patients.

Sequencing was performed with immunoSEQ multiplex PCR; in TCRdb, only in-frame clones are kept and a portion is missing. The sample carries roughly 62,000 clones, approximately 80% recorded once. Sample numbers ranged from 1 to 8 per patient, encompassing pretreatment and on-treatment collections. On this clone: No antigen is known for it.

The ends were cut back, 0 bases at V and 3 bases at J, with 9 bases in the middle. CDR3 length equals 14 residues. CDR1 is SGHRS, CDR2 YFSETQ, per germline. The TCR comes from a man aged 70 or older with urothelial cancer. Here the sequenced sample was PBMCs, taken around atezolizumab (anti-PD-L1) treatment. J is TRBJ1-2 and V is TRBV5-1; no clear D. CDR3 nucleotides: TGCGCCAGCAGCTTGGGGGCTGTGGACTATGGCTACACCTTC. This gives the protein CASSLGAVDYGYTF.